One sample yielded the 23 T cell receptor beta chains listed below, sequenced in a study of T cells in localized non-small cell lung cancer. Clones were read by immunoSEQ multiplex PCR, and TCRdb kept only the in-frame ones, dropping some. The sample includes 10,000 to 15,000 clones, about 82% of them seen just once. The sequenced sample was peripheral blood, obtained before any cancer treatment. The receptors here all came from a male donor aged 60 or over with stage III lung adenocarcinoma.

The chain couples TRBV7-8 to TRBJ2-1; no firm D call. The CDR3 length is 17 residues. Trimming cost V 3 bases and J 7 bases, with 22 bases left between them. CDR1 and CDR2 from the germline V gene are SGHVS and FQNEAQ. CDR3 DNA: TGTGCCAGCAGCTTCGAGTGGAATTGGGTGTCCTGGAATGAGCAGTTCTTC. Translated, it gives CASSFEWNWVSWNEQFF.

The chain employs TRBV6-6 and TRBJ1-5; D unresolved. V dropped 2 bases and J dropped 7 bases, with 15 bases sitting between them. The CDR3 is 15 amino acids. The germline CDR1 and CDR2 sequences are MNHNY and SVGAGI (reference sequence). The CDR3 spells CASSYGKEGNQPQHF. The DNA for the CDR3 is TGTGCCAGCAGTTACGGGAAGGAAGGAAACCAGCCCCAGCATTTT.

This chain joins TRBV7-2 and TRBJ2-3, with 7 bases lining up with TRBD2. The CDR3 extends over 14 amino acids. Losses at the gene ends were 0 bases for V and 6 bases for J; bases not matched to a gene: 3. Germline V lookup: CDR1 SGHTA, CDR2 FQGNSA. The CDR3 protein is CASSLAEGGDTQYF. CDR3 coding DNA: TGTGCCAGCAGCTTAGCAGAGGGAGGGGATACGCAGTATTTT.

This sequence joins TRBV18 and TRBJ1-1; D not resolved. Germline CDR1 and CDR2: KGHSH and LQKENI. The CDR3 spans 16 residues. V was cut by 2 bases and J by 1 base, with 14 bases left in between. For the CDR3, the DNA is TGTGCCAGCTCACCAAGGTTGAGGAGGGAGAACACTGAAGCTTTCTTT. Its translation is CASSPRLRRENTEAFF.

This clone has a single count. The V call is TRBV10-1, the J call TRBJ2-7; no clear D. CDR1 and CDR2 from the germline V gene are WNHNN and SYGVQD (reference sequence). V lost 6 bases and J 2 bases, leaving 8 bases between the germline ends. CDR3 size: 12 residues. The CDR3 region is CASSNRPYEQYF. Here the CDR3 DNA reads TGCGCCAGCAGCAACAGACCCTACGAGCAGTACTTC.

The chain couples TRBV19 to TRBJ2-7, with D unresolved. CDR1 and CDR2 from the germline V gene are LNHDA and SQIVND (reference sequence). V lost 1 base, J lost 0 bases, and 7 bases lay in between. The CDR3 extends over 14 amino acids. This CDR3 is CASSIGGDSYEQYF. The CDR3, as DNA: TGTGCCAGTAGTATAGGTGGGGACTCCTACGAGCAGTACTTC.

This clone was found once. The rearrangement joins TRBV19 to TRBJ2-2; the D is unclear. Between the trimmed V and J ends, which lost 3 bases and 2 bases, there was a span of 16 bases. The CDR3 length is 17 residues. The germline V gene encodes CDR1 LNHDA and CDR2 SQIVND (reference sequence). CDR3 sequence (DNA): TGTGCCAGTAGTATCCCCACAAACCTGCTTAACACCGGGGAGCTGTTTTTT. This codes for CASSIPTNLLNTGELFF. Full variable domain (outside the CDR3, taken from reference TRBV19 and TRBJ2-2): DGGITQSPKYLFRKEGQNVTLSCEQNLNHDAMYWYRQDPGQGLRLIYYSQIVNDFQKGDIAEGYSVSREKKESFPLTVTSAQKNPTAFYLCASSIPTNLLNTGELFFGEGSRLTVL.

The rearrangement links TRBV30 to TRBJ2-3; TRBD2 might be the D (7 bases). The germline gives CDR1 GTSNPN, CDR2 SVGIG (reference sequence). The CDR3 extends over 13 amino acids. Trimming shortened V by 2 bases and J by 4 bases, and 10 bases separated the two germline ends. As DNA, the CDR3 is TGTGCCTGGAGTTGGGGGGGGCCAGATACGCAGTATTTT. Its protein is CAWSWGGPDTQYF.

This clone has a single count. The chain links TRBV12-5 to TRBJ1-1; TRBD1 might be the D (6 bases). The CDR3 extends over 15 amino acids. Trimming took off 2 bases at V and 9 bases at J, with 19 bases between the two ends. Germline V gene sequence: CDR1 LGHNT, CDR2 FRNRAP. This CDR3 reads CASGLLGGGPIQAFF. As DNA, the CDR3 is TGTGCTAGTGGTTTGTTGGGTGGGGGGCCCATCCAAGCTTTCTTT.

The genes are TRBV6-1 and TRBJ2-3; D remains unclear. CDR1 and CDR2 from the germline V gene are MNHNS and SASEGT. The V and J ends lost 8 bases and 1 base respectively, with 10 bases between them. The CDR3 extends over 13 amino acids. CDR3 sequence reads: CASQSRGTDTQYF. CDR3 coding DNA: TGTGCCAGCCAATCACGGGGCACAGATACGCAGTATTTT.

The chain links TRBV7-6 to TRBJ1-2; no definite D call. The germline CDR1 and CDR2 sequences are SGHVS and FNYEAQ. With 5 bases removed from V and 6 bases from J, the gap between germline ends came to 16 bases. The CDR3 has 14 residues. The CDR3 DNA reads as TGTGCCAGCAGCCCCAGAATCATTGGAGATGGCTACACCTTC. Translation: CASSPRIIGDGYTF. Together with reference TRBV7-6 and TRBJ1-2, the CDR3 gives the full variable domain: GAGVSQSPRYKVTKRGQDVALRCDPISGHVSLYWYRQALGQGPEFLTYFNYEAQQDKSGLPNDRFSAERPEGSISTLTIQRTEQRDSAMYRCASSPRIIGDGYTFGSGTRLTVV.

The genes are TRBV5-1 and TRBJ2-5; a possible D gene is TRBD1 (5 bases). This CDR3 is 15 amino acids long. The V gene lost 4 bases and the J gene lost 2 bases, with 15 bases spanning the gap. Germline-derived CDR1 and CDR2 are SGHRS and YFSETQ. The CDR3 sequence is CASSLNTGPQETQYF. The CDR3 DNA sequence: TGCGCCAGCAGCCTCAACACAGGTCCACAAGAGACCCAGTACTTC.

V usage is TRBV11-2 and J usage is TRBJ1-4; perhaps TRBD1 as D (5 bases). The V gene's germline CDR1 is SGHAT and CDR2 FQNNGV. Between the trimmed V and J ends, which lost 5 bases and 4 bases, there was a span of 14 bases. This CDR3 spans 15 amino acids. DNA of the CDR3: TGTGCCAGCAGCGACAGAAGGGCCAATAATGAAAAACTGTTTTTT. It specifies CASSDRRANNEKLFF.

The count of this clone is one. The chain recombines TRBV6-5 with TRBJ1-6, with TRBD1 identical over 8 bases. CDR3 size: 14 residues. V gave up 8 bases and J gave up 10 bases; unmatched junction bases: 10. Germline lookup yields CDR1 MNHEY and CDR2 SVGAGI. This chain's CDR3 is CASQKLQGGSPLHF. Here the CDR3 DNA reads TGTGCCAGCCAAAAGCTACAGGGGGGCTCACCCCTCCACTTT.

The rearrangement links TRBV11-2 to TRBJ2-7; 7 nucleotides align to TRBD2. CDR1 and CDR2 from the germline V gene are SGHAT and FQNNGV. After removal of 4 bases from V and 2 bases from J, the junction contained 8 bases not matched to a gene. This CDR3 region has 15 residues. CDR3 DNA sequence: TGTGCCAGCAGCTCGGGAGGCACCCCCCCCTACGAGCAGTACTTC. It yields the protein CASSSGGTPPYEQYF.

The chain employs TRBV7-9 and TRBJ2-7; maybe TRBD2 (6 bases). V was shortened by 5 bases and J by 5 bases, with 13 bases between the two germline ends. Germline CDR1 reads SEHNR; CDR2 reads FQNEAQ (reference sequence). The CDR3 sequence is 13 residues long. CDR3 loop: CASSPGLSDEQYF. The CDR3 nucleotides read TGTGCCAGCAGCCCGGGACTGTCTGACGAGCAGTACTTC.

The CDR3 spells CASSRTGLSPLHF. The CDR3 DNA follows: TGTGCCAGCAGCCGGACAGGGTTGTCACCCCTCCACTTT. The genes are TRBV11-3 and TRBJ1-6; 8 bases match TRBD1. The CDR3 runs to 13 residues. The J segment lost 10 bases and the V segment lost 5 bases, leaving 4 bases of the junction unmatched. Looked up from germline, CDR1 is SGHNT and CDR2 is YENEEA.

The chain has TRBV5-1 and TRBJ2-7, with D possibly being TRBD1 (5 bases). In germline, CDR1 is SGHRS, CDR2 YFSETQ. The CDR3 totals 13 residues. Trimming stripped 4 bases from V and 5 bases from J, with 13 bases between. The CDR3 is CASSMALDNEQYF. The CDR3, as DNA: TGCGCCAGCAGCATGGCCCTGGACAACGAGCAGTACTTC.

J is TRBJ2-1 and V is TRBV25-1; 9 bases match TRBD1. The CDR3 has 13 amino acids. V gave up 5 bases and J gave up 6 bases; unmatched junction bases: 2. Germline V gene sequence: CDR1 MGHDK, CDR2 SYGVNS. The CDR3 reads CASSHRGRNEQFF. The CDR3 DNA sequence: TGTGCCAGCAGTCACAGGGGGCGCAATGAGCAGTTCTTC.

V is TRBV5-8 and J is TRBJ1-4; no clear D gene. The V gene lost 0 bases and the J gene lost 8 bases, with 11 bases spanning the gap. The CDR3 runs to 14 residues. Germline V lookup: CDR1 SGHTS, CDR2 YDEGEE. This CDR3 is CASSLDARMEKLFF. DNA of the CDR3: TGTGCCAGCAGCTTGGACGCCAGAATGGAAAAACTGTTTTTT.

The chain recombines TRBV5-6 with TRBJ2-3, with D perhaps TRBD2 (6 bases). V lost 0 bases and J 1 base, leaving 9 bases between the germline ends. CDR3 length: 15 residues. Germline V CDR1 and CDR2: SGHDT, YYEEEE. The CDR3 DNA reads TGTGCCAGCAGCTTGGCGGGGGTGGGCACAGATACGCAGTATTTT. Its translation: CASSLAGVGTDTQYF.

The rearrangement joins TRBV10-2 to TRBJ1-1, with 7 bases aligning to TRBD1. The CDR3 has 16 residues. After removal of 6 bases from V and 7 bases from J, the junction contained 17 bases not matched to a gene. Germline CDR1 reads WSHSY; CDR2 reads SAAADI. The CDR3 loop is CASRGGGQRGRVEAFF. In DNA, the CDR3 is TGCGCCAGCAGGGGAGGGGGACAGAGGGGCCGCGTTGAAGCTTTCTTT.

DNA for the CDR3: TGTGCCAGCAGCGTAGACAGTTCCTATGGCTACACCTTC. Amino acid sequence: CASSVDSSYGYTF. The gene calls are TRBV7-2 and TRBJ1-2; a weak D match, TRBD1 (5 bases). Trimming pared 5 bases from V and 4 bases from J, leaving 11 bases between. This CDR3 is 13 amino acids long. Germline-derived CDR1 and CDR2 are SGHTA and FQGNSA.